Listed below are T cell receptor beta chains from one sample, sequenced in a study of beta chain features in type 1 diabetes. The table came from immunoSEQ multiplex PCR; TCRdb's copy has only in-frame clones and leaves some out. The data hold under 350,000 clones, with approximately 24% observed a single time. The sample comprised naive CD4+ T cells from blood. The source of these receptors is a woman in her 30s with type 1 diabetes. CDR3s include the opening cysteine and the closing phenylalanine or tryptophan. The D gene is left open where the match is weak. Clone sizes are given selectively: once, few, many, or a class where the clone is expanded.

abundance	v_gene	j_gene	d_gene	CDR3aa	CDR3nt
NA	TRBV7-2	TRBJ2-7	TRBD2	CASSFRAGERIYEQYF	TGTGCCAGCAGCTTCAGGGCGGGAGAGAGGATCTACGAGCAGTACTTC
NA	TRBV9	TRBJ2-7	NA	CASSVTGSSYEQYF	TGTGCCAGCAGCGTAACGGGAAGCTCCTACGAGCAGTACTTC
NA	TRBV28	TRBJ2-1	NA	CASSLNYNEQFF	TGTGCCAGCAGTCTAAACTACAATGAGCAGTTCTTC
few	TRBV5-6	TRBJ1-1	TRBD1	CASSPDRDTEAFF	TGTGCCAGCAGCCCGGACAGGGACACTGAAGCTTTCTTT
few	TRBV9	TRBJ2-1	TRBD1	CASSVGRTGDPYNEQFF	TGTGCCAGCAGCGTAGGGAGGACAGGGGATCCGTACAATGAGCAGTTCTTC
NA	TRBV6-5	TRBJ1-1	TRBD1	CASSYDRENTEAFF	TGTGCCAGCAGTTACGACAGGGAGAACACTGAAGCTTTCTTT
few	TRBV19	TRBJ2-1	TRBD2	CASSPISLTSGNEQFF	TGTGCCAGTAGTCCCATTTCGTTGACTAGCGGAAATGAGCAGTTCTTC
NA	TRBV6-6	TRBJ1-2	NA	CASSYGGQSNYGYTF	TGTGCCAGCAGTTACGGTGGACAGTCTAACTATGGCTACACCTTC
few	TRBV5-1	TRBJ1-1	TRBD1	CASSSRTGTNTEAFF	TGCGCCAGCAGCTCGCGGACAGGGACGAACACTGAAGCTTTCTTT
few	TRBV7-2	TRBJ2-7	TRBD2	CATHGLAGVVGSYEQYF	TGTGCCACCCATGGACTAGCGGGAGTTGTGGGTTCGTACGAGCAGTACTTC
NA	TRBV30	TRBJ1-1	NA	CAWTHTPMNTEAFF	TGTGCCTGGACCCATACACCCATGAACACTGAAGCTTTCTTT
NA	TRBV5-1	TRBJ1-1	NA	CASSWEGGAEAFF	TGCGCCAGCAGCTGGGAAGGGGGAGCTGAAGCTTTCTTT
few	TRBV4-1	TRBJ1-5	NA	CASSQDAGIIRNQPQHF	TGCGCCAGCAGCCAAGATGCAGGGATAATACGGAATCAGCCCCAGCATTTT
NA	TRBV21-1	TRBJ1-2	NA	CASSSTGKGYTF	TGTGCCAGCAGCTCGACAGGGAAGGGCTACACCTTC
NA	TRBV30	TRBJ1-1	TRBD1	CAWSAETGGWTEAFF	TGTGCCTGGAGCGCCGAGACAGGGGGCTGGACTGAAGCTTTCTTT
few	TRBV7-9	TRBJ2-3	TRBD2	CASSLDTSGIRDTQYF	TGTGCCAGCAGCTTAGATACTAGCGGGATTCGGGATACGCAGTATTTT
few	TRBV29-1	TRBJ2-6	NA	CSVSGIGANVLTF	TGCAGCGTTTCAGGGATTGGGGCCAACGTCCTGACTTTC
NA	TRBV30	TRBJ2-2	NA	CAWSVHVGELFF	TGTGCCTGGAGTGTACATGTCGGGGAGCTGTTTTTT
few	TRBV19	TRBJ2-3	NA	CASSRDSTDTQYF	TGTGCCAGTAGTCGGGACTCCACAGATACGCAGTATTTT
NA	TRBV5-1	TRBJ2-1	NA	CASRLTGSSYNEQFF	TGCGCCAGCAGACTTACAGGGAGCTCCTACAATGAGCAGTTCTTC
NA	TRBV5-1	TRBJ2-1	NA	CASSLVSNPYNEQFF	TGCGCCAGCAGCTTGGTGAGCAACCCTTACAATGAGCAGTTCTTC
few	TRBV23-1	TRBJ2-1	NA	CASSLVGFPPTNNEQFF	TGCGCCAGCAGTCTTGTAGGATTTCCCCCTACTAACAATGAGCAGTTCTTC
once	TRBV25-1	TRBJ1-2	TRBD1	CASMDRAGYTF	TGTGCCAGCATGGACAGGGCGGGCTACACCTTC
NA	TRBV27	TRBJ1-1	NA	CASSLRGNTEAFF	TGTGCCAGCAGTCTCCGGGGGAACACTGAAGCTTTCTTT
NA	TRBV6-6	TRBJ1-2	TRBD1	CASSPQQGNYGYTF	TGTGCCAGCAGTCCTCAACAGGGGAACTATGGCTACACCTTC
NA	TRBV30	TRBJ1-4	TRBD1	CAGSRTGGREKLFF	TGTGCCGGTTCCCGGACAGGGGGCCGTGAAAAACTGTTTTTT
few	TRBV7-9	TRBJ2-1	NA	CASSLQRISYNEQFF	TGTGCCAGCAGCTTGCAGCGAATCTCCTACAATGAGCAGTTCTTC
NA	TRBV30	TRBJ2-3	TRBD2	CAWSVASGRRDTQYF	TGTGCCTGGAGTGTAGCCAGCGGGAGGAGAGATACGCAGTATTTT